This TCR beta chain is drawn from a study of OX40 agonist ivuxolimab in advanced cancers. Whole-study context: Age averaged around 59 years (range about 23 to 80), and about 86% were male. A partial response was reached by three patients: one with hepatocellular carcinoma and two with cutaneous melanoma. Study conclusions and caveats: In general, CD8+ T cells held more expanded clones than CD4+ did, on average.

Sequenced by immunoSEQ multiplex PCR; TCRdb stores in-frame clones only, minus some. The table lists roughly 40,000 clones, 82% of them singletons, with 1.9% in the top ten. Comment on this clone: The antigen is undetermined.

V was pared by 8 bases and J by 2 bases, with 13 bases between. The germline CDR1 and CDR2 sequences are SGHVS and FNYEAQ. The CDR3 contains 13 residues. With autoimmune disease history or systemic immunosuppression, patients were excluded. The clonotype comes from an adult with an advanced solid tumor such as melanoma, head and neck, liver or kidney cancer. This chain links TRBV7-6 with TRBJ2-7; unclear D gene. The starting material was CD4+ or CD8+ T cells sorted from blood, obtained in a trial of the OX40 agonist ivuxolimab. The CDR3, as DNA: TGTGCCAGCGGGGTCGCGATAACCTACGAGCAGTACTTC. This encodes CASGVAITYEQYF.